The T cell receptor beta chain under discussion was sequenced for a study of cytomegalovirus exposure and HLA in healthy donors. Germline V lookup: CDR1 SSHAT, CDR2 FNYEAQ (reference sequence). V dropped 1 base and J dropped 5; count of bases not matched to a gene: 0. This CDR3 contains 13 residues. Details on this clone: The target antigen is unknown.

With 60 Vbeta and 13 Jbeta primers, the PCR was carried out. Clones were read by immunoSEQ multiplex PCR, and TCRdb kept only the in-frame ones, dropping some. Among approximately 200,000 clones listed, around 67% were seen once. Study-level points and caveats: V- and J-gene trimming in TCR beta was tied to a missense DCLRE1C variant by an analysis performed later. Many donors shared some public TCRs, even though most TCR sequences were rare.

Those who donated were healthy bone marrow donors. The TCR originated in a woman aged 25 to 39 in good health and CMV-seropositive. The specimen sequenced was PBMCs. The chain uses TRBV7-7 and TRBJ2-7; 9 bases match TRBD1. DNA of the CDR3: TGTGCCAGCAGCTTAGGGGACAGGGACGAGCAGTACTTC. Translating gives CASSLGDRDEQYF. The full variable domain, rest sourced from reference TRBV7-7 and TRBJ2-7, is GAGVSQSPRYKVTKRGQDVTLRCDPISSHATLYWYQQALGQGPEFLTYFNYEAQPDKSGLPSDRFSAERPEGSISTLTIQRTEQRDSAMYRCASSLGDRDEQYFGPGTRLTVT.